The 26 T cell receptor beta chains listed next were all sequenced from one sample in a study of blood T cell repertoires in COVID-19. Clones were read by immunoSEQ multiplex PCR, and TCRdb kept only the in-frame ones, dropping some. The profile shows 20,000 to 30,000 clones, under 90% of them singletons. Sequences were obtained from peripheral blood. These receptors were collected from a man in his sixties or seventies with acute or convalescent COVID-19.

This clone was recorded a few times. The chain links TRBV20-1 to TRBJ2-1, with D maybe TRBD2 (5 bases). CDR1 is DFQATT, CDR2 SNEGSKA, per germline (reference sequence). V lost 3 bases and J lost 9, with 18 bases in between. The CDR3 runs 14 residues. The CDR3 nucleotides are TGCAGTGCTAGTGGGAAGCGGCCCGCGTTTGAGCAGTTCTTC. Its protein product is CSASGKRPAFEQFF.

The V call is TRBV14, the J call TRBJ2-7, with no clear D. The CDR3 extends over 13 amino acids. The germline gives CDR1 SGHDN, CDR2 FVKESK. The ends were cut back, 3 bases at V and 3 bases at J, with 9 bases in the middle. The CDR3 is CASSQITGYEQYF. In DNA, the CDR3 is TGTGCCAGCAGCCAGATAACGGGCTACGAGCAGTACTTC.

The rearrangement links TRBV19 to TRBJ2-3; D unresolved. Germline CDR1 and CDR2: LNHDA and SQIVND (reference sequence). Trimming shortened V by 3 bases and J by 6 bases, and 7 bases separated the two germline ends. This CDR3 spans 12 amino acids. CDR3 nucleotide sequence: TGTGCCAGTAGTATGGTCGGTGATACGCAGTATTTT. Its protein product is CASSMVGDTQYF.

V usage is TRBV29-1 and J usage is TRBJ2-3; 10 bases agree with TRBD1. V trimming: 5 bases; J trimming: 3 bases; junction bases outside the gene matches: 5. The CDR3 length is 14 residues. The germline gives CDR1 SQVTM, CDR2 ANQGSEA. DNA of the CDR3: TGCAGCGTTTCTCGACAGGGGGCGACAGATACGCAGTATTTT. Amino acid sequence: CSVSRQGATDTQYF.

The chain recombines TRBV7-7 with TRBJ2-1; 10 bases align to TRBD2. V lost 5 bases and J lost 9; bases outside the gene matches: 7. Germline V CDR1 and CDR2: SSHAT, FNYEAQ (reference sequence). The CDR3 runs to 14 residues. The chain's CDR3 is CASSLGLATIEQFF. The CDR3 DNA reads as TGTGCCAGCAGCCTGGGACTAGCGACCATTGAGCAGTTCTTC.

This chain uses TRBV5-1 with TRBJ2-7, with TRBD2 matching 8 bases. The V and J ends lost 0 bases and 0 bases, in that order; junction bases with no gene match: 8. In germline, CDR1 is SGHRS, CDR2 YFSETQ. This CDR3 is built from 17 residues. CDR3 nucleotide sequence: TGCGCCAGCAGCTTGGGGCTAGCGGGCTTGGGCTCCTACGAGCAGTACTTC. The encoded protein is CASSLGLAGLGSYEQYF.

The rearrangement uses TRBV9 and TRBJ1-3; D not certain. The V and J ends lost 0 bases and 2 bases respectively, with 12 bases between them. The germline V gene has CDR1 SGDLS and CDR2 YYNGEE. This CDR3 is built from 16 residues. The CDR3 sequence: CASSVARDRTGNTIYF. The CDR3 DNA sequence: TGTGCCAGCAGCGTAGCGCGGGATCGAACTGGAAACACCATATATTTT.

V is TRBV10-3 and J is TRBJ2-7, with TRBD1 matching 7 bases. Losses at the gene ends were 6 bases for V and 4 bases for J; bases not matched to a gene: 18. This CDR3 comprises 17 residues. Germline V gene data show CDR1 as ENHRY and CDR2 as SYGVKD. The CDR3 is CAIRGTVAGTSSYEQYF. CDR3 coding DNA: TGTGCCATCAGGGGGACAGTGGCCGGCACCTCTTCTTACGAGCAGTACTTC.

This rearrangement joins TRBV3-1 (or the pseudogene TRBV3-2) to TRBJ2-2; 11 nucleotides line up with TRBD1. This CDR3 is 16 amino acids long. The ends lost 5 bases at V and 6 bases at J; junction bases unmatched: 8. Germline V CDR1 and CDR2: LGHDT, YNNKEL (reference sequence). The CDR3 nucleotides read TGTGCCAGCAGCATCCGCCGGGACAGGGGGGCCGGGGAGCTGTTTTTT. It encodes CASSIRRDRGAGELFF.

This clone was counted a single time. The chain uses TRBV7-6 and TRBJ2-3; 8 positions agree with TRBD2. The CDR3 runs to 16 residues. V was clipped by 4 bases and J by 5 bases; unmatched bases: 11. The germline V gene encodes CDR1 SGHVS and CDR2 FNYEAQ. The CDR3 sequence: CASSSVYSGRGDTQYF. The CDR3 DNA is TGTGCCAGCAGCTCCGTATACAGCGGGAGAGGAGATACGCAGTATTTT.

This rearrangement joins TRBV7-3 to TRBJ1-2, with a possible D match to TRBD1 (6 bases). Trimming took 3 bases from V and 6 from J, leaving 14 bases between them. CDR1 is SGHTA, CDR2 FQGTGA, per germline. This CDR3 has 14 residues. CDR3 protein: CASSLGGGADGYTF. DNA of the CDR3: TGTGCCAGCAGCTTGGGCGGGGGCGCTGATGGCTACACCTTC.

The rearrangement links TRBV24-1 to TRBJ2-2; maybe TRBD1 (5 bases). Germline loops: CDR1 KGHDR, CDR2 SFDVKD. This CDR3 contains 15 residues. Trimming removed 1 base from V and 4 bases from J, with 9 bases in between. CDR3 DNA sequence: TGTGCCACCAGTGATTTCCTCCAGGGCACCGGGGAGCTGTTTTTT. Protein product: CATSDFLQGTGELFF.

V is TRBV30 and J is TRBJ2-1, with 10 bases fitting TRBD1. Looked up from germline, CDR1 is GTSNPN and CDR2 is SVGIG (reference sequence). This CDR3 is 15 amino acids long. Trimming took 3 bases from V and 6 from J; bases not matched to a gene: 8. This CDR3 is CAWRGGTGEGNEQFF. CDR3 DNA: TGTGCCTGGAGGGGGGGGACAGGGGAAGGCAATGAGCAGTTCTTC.

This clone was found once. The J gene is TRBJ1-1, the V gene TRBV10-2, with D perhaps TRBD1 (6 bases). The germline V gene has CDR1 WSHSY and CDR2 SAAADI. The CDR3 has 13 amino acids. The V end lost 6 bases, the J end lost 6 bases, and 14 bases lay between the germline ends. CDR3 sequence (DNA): TGCGCCAGCAGATTAGGGGGAATGGCTGAAGCTTTCTTT. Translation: CASRLGGMAEAFF.

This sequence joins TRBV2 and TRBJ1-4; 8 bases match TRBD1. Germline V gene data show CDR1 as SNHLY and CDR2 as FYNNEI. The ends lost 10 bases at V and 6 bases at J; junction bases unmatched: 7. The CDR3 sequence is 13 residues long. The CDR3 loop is CATLVTGDEKLFF. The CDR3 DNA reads TGTGCCACCTTGGTGACAGGGGATGAAAAACTGTTTTTT.

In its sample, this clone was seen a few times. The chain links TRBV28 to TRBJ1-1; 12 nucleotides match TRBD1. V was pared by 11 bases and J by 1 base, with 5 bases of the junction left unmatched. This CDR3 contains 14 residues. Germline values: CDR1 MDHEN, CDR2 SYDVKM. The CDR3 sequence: CALPGQGANTEAFF. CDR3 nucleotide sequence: TGTGCCCTACCGGGACAGGGGGCGAACACTGAAGCTTTCTTT.

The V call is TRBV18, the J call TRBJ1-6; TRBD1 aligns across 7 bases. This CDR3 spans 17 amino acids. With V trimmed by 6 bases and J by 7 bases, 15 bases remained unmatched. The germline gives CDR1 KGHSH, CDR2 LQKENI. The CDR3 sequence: CASSLRQGRGLNSPLHF. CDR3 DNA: TGTGCCAGCTCGTTGCGACAGGGCCGGGGGCTAAATTCACCCCTCCACTTT.

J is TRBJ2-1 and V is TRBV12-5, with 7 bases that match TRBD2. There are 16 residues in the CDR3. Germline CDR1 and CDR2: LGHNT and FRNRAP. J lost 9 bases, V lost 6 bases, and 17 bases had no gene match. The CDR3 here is CASGLGASGVGGEQFF. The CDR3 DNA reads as TGTGCTAGTGGCCTCGGGGCTAGCGGCGTTGGGGGTGAGCAGTTCTTC.

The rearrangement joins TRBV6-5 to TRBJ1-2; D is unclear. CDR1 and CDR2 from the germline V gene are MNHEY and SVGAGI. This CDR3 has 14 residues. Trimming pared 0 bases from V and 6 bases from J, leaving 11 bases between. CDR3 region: CASSYSKWSDGYTF. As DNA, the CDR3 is TGTGCCAGCAGTTACTCGAAATGGAGCGATGGCTACACCTTC.

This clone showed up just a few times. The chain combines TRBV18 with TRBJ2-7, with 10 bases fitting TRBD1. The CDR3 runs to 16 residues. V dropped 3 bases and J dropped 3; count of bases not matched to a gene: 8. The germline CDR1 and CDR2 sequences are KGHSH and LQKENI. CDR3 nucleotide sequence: TGTGCCAGCTCACCTCCCGGGACAGGGGCCCTCTACGAGCAGTACTTC. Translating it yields CASSPPGTGALYEQYF.

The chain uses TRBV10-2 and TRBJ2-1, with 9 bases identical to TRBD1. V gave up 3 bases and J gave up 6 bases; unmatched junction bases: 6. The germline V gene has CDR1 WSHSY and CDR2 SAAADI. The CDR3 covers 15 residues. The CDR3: CASSDRGQGGNEQFF. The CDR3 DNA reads TGCGCCAGCAGTGATAGGGGACAGGGAGGCAATGAGCAGTTCTTC.

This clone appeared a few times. The CDR3 nucleotides are TGTGCCAGCAGCCAAGTTCTCGGCACCGGGGAGCTGTTTTTT. This codes for CASSQVLGTGELFF. J is TRBJ2-2 and V is TRBV3-1 (or the pseudogene TRBV3-2), with unresolved D. Per germline, CDR1 LGHDT and CDR2 YNNKEL (reference sequence). The CDR3 extends over 14 amino acids. The V and J ends lost 1 base and 4 bases respectively, with 7 bases between them.

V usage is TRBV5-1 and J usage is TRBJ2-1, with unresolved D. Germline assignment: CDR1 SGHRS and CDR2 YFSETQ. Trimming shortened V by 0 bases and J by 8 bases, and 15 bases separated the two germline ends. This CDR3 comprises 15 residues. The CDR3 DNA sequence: TGCGCCAGCAGCTTGGAGCTGGTTTCGGGTGATGAGCAGTTCTTC. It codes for CASSLELVSGDEQFF.

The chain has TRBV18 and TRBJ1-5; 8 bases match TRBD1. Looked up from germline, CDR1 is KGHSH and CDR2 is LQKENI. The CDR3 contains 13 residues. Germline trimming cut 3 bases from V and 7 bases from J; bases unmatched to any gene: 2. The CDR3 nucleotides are TGTGCCAGCTCACCCGGGACAGGACAGCCCCAGCATTTT. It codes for CASSPGTGQPQHF.

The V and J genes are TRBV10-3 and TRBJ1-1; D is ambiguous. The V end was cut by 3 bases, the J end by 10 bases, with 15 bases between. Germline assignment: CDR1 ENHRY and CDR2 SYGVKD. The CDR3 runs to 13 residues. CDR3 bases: TGTGCCATCAGTGAAGGAGAGGGAGAAAGAGCTTTCTTT. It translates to CAISEGEGERAFF.

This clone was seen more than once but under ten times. CDR3 in amino acids: CASSLGQGADGYTF. The CDR3 region has the DNA TGTGCCAGCAGCTTGGGACAGGGGGCGGATGGCTACACCTTC. This sequence joins TRBV11-2 and TRBJ1-2; 12 bases agree with TRBD1. The CDR3 spans 14 residues. Germline V gene data show CDR1 as SGHAT and CDR2 as FQNNGV. V was clipped by 3 bases and J by 6 bases; unmatched bases: 2.